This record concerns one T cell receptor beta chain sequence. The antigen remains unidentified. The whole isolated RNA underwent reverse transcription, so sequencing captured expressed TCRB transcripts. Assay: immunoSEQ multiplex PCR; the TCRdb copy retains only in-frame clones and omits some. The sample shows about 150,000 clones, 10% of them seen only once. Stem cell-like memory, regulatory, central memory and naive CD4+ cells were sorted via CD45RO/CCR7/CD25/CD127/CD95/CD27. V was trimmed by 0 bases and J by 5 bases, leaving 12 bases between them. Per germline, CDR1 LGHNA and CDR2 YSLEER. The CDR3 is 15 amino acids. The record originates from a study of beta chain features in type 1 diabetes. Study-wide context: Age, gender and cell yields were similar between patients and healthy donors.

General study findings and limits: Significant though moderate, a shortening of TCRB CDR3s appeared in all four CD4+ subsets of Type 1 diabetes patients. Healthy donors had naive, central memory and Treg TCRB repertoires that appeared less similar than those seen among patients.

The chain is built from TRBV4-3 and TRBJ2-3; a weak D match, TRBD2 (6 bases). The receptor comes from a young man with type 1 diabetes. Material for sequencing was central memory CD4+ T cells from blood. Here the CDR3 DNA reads TGCGCCAGCAGCCAAGATCTACTAGCAGGAGATACGCAGTATTTT. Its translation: CASSQDLLAGDTQYF.